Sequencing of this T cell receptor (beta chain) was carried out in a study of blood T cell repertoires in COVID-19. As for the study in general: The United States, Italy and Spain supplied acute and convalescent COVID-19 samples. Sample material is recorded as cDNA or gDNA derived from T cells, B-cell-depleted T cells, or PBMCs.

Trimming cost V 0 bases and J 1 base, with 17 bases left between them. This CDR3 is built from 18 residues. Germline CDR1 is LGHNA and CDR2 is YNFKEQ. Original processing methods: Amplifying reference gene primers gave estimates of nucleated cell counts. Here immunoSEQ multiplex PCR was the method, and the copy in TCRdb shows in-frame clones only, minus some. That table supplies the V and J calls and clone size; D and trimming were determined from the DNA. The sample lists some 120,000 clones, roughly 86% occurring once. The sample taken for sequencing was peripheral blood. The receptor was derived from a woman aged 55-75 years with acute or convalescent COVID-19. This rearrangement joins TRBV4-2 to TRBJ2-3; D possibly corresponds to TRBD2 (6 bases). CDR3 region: CASSQDLPGSYGTDTQYF. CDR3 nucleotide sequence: TGTGCCAGCAGCCAAGATCTCCCCGGGAGCTACGGCACAGATACGCAGTATTTT.